The clone carrying this T cell receptor beta chain was counted many times. Per germline, CDR1 DFQATT and CDR2 SNEGSKA (reference sequence). The V and J ends lost 3 bases and 1 base respectively, with 14 bases between them. The CDR3 is 15 residues long. The source of the sample is a study of spatial heterogeneity in lung cancer. Study summary: Beta-chain sequences consistently outnumbered alpha-chain sequences in detection. Raw-read counts averaged over ten per unique TCR and UMI combination.

Unique molecular identifiers, one per molecule, were present on every TCR cDNA molecule. TCRdb recomputed calls from the 5' RACE reads with MiXCR, one row per CDR3 protein. The sample has approximately 11,000 distinct CDR3 sequences, 6.2% seen once. The sample's time point: sample taken at primary tumor resection. Whole RNA from tumor, nontumor lung or frozen PBMC was sequenced unsorted. The cohort: 70 to 85 early-stage, untreated non-small cell lung cancer patients. The sequencing here drew on normal lung tissue next to the tumor, taken at surgery. The chain recombines TRBV20-1 with TRBJ2-3; either TRBD1 or TRBD2 may fit D (5 bases each). The receptor was isolated from a male donor with early-stage non-small cell lung cancer. The CDR3 spells CSARILTGRTDTQYF. The CDR3 nucleotides are TGCAGTGCTAGGATATTAACGGGGCGCACAGATACGCAGTATTTT.